What follows are 7 T cell receptor beta chains derived from one specimen sequenced in a study of T cells after yellow fever vaccination. TCRdb analysed the 5' RACE reads with MiXCR anew, one entry per CDR3 protein. This sample has a few hundred thousand distinct CDR3 sequences, with 17% found just once. The sample here was PBMCs, taken 4 to 6 days after the first yellow fever vaccination. These receptors were collected from a man younger than 35 who received the YFV17D yellow fever vaccine.

This clonotype has a handful of counts. The V and J genes are TRBV24-1 and TRBJ2-1; D is undetermined. Between the trimmed V and J ends, which lost 4 bases and 7 bases, there was a span of 13 bases. CDR1 is KGHDR, CDR2 SFDVKD, per germline. The CDR3 has 14 amino acids. In nucleotides, the CDR3 is TGTGCCACCAGTGACTCGCACGCTCTAAATGAGCAGTTCTTC. Translating gives CATSDSHALNEQFF.

This clonotype was seen repeatedly, ten times or more. The chain joins TRBV12-3 or TRBV12-4 to TRBJ2-5; TRBD1 might be the D (6 bases). V was trimmed by 1 base and J by 1 base, leaving 7 bases between them. The CDR3 length is 14 residues. The DNA of the CDR3 is TGTGCCAGCAGTTTAGGGGGGCCCCAAGAGACCCAGTACTTC. Translation: CASSLGGPQETQYF.

The V and J genes are TRBV4-3 and TRBJ2-3; D is ambiguous. This CDR3 comprises 13 residues. Germline-derived CDR1 and CDR2 are LGHNA and YSLEER. Trimming left V 1 base short and J 4 bases short, with 6 bases between. The CDR3 protein is CASSQGRSDTQYF. In nucleotides, the CDR3 is TGCGCCAGCAGCCAAGGTCGCTCAGATACGCAGTATTTT.

Only a few counts were recorded for this clonotype. The genes are TRBV6-5 and TRBJ1-5; D remains unclear. The CDR3 spans 13 residues. V was trimmed by 5 bases and J by 3 bases, leaving 8 bases between them. Per germline, CDR1 MNHEY and CDR2 SVGAGI. The CDR3 is CASSPIANQPQHF. DNA for the CDR3: TGTGCCAGCAGTCCCATTGCCAATCAGCCCCAGCATTTT.

The chain uses TRBV27 and TRBJ1-5, with D uncertain. The CDR3 is 16 amino acids. CDR1 and CDR2 (germline): MNHEY, SMNVEV (reference sequence). V dropped 5 bases and J dropped 2 bases, with 16 bases sitting between them. The CDR3 loop is CASSKLGLVGNQPQHF. CDR3 nucleotides: TGTGCCAGCAGTAAACTGGGCTTGGTCGGCAATCAGCCCCAGCATTTT.

The sample holds a few counts of this clonotype. The V gene is TRBV4-1, the J gene TRBJ1-4; D gene unclear. The length of the CDR3 is 15 residues. Germline assignment: CDR1 MGHRA and CDR2 YSYEKL. Deletions cut 2 bases from V and 1 base from J, with 8 bases between. In DNA, the CDR3 is TGCGCCAGCAGCCAACCGAGACAAACTAATGAAAAACTGTTTTTT. The encoded protein is CASSQPRQTNEKLFF.

This clonotype was counted only a few times. The chain is built from TRBV18 and TRBJ2-7; the match to TRBD1 covers 7 bases. With 3 bases clipped from V and 6 bases from J, the junction kept 2 bases outside the gene matches. This CDR3 comprises 12 residues. Germline V CDR1 and CDR2: KGHSH, LQKENI. The CDR3 coding sequence is TGTGCCAGCTCACCGACAGGGTTCGAGCAGTACGTC. Translating it yields CASSPTGFEQYV.